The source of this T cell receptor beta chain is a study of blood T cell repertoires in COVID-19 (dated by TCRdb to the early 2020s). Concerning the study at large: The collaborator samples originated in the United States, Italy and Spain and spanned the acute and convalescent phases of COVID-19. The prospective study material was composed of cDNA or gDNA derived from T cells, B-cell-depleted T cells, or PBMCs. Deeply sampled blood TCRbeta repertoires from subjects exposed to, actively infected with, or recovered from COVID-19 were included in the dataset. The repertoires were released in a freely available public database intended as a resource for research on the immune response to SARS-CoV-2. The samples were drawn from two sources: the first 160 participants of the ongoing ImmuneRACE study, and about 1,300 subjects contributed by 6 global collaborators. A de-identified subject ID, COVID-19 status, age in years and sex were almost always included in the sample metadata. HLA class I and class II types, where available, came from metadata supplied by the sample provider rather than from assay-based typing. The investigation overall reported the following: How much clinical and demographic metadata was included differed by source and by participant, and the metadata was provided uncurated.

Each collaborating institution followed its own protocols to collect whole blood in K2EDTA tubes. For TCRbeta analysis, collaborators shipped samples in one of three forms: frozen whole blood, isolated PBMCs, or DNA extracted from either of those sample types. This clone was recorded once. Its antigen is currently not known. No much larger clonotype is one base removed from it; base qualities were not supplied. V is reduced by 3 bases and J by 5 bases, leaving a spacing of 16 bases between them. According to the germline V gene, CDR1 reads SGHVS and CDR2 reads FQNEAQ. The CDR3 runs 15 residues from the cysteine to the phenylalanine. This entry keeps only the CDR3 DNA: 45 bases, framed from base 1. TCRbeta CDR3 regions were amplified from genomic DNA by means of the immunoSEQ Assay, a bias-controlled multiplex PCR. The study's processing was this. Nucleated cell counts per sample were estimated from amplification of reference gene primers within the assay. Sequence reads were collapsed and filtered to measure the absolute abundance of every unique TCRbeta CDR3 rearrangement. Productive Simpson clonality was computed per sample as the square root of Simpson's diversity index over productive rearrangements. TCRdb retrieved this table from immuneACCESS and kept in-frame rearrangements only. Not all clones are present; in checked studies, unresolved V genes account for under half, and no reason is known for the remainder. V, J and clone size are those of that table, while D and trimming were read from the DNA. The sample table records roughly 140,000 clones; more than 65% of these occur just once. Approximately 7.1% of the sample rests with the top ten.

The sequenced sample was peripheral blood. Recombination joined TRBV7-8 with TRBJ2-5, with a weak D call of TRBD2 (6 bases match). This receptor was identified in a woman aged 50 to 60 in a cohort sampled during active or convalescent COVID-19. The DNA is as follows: TGTGCCAGCAGCTTGGTCTTGGGGGGTATTGAGACCCAGTACTTC. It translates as CASSLVLGGIETQYF.